The T cell receptor beta chain described here comes from a study of graft-versus-host responses after intestinal transplantation. Study-wide background: Recipients had transplants, and these were multivisceral, liver-intestinal, or isolated intestinal. Recipients across the board were started on anti-thymocyte globulin induction, then kept on tacrolimus and steroids for about 3 years.

The germline gives CDR1 LNHDA, CDR2 SQIVND (reference sequence). The CDR3 runs 14 residues. With V trimmed by 7 bases and J by 7 bases, 7 bases remained unmatched. Note on this clone: Antigen: not known.

Study observations and caveats: Early post-transplant HvG declines tracked with peak circulating GvH clone levels. The recipient marrow held GvH clones, and some of them showed up first in ileum or blood.

Using immunoSEQ multiplex PCR, the repertoire was profiled, and TCRdb retains in-frame clones only, with some absent. The sample consists of about 100,000 clones, 80% to 95% of them appearing once. The sample was PBMCs, taken about 450 days after intestinal transplant. V and J are TRBV19 and TRBJ1-6, with TRBD1 identical over 7 bases. The clonotype comes from a human patient who received an intestinal transplant, so some T cells may come from the graft donor. CDR3 sequence reads: CASMGTDWNSPLHF. CDR3 coding DNA: TGTGCCAGTATGGGGACAGATTGGAATTCACCCCTCCACTTT.